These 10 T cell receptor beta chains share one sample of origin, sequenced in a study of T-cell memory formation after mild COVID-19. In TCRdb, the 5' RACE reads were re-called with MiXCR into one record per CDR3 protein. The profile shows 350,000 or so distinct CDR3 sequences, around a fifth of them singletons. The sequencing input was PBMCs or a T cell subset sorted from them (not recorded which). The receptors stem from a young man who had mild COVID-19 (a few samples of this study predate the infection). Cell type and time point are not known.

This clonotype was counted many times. CDR3 loop: CASSSSGGRETQYF. The CDR3, as DNA: TGCGCCAGCAGCTCCAGCGGGGGGCGGGAGACCCAGTACTTC. The J gene is TRBJ2-5, the V gene TRBV5-1, with 9 bases identical to TRBD2. V was clipped by 3 bases and J by 5 bases; unmatched bases: 5. Germline CDR1 SGHRS, CDR2 YFSETQ. The CDR3 loop spans 14 amino acids.

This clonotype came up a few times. CDR3 nucleotides: TGTGCCAGCAGCTTAGGGGGTTCCGTCACCTTC. Amino acid sequence: CASSLGGSVTF. The chain links TRBV11-2 to TRBJ1-2, with D unresolved. Looked up from germline, CDR1 is SGHAT and CDR2 is FQNNGV. The CDR3 contains 11 residues. V shed 1 base and J shed 13 bases, with 10 bases lying between them.

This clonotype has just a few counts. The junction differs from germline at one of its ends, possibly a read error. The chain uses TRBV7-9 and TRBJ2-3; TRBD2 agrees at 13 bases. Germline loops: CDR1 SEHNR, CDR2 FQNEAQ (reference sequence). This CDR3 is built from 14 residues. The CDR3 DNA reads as TGTGCCAGCCATGGGACTAGCGGGGAAGATGCGCAGTATTTT. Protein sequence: CASHGTSGEDAQYF.

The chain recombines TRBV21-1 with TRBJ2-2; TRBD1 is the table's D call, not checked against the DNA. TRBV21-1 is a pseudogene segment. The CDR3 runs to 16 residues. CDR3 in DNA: TGTGCCAGCAGCAAAAGCAGACAGGGCGGCACCGGGGAGCTGTTTTTT. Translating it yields CASSKSRQGGTGELFF.

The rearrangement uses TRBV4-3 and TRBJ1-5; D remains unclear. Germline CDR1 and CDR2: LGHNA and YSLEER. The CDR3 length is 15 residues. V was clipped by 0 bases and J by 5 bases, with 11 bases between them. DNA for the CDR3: TGCGCCAGCAGCCAAGATGTTGGGTCGGATCAGCCCCAGCATTTT. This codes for CASSQDVGSDQPQHF.

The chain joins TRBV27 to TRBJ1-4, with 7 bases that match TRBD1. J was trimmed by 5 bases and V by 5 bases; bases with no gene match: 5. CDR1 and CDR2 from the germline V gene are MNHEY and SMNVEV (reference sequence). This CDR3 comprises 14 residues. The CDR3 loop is CASSGGRGNEKLFF. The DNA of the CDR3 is TGTGCCAGCAGTGGAGGCAGGGGGAATGAAAAACTGTTTTTT.

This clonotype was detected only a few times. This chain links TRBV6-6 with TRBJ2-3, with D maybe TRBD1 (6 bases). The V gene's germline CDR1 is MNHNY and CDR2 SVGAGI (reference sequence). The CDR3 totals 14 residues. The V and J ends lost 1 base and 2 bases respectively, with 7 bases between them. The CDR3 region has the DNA TGTGCCAGCAGTTACTGGACAGACACAGATACGCAGTATTTT. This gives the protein CASSYWTDTDTQYF.

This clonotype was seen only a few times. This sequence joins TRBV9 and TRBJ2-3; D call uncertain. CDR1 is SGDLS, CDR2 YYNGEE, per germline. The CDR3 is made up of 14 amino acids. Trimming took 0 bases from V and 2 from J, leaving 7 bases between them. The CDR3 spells CASSVGQVTDTQYF. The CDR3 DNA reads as TGTGCCAGCAGCGTAGGGCAGGTCACAGATACGCAGTATTTT.

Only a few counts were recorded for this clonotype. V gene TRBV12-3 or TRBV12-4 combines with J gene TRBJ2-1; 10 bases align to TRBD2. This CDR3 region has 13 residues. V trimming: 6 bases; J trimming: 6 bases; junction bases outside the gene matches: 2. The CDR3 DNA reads TGTGCCAGCAGGGGACTAGCGAGCAATGAGCAGTTCTTC. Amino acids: CASRGLASNEQFF.

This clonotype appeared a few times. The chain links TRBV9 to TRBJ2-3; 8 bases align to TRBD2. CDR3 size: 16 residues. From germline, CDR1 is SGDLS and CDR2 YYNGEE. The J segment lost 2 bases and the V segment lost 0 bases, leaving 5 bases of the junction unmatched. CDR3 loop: CASSVAPAGDTDTQYF. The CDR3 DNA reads TGTGCCAGCAGCGTAGCCCCAGCGGGGGACACAGATACGCAGTATTTT. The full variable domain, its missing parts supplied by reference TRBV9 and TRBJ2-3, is DSGVTQTPKHLITATGQRVTLRCSPRSGDLSVYWYQQSLDQGLQFLIQYYNGEERAKGNILERFSAQQFPDLHSELNLSSLELGDSALYFCASSVAPAGDTDTQYFGPGTRLTVL.